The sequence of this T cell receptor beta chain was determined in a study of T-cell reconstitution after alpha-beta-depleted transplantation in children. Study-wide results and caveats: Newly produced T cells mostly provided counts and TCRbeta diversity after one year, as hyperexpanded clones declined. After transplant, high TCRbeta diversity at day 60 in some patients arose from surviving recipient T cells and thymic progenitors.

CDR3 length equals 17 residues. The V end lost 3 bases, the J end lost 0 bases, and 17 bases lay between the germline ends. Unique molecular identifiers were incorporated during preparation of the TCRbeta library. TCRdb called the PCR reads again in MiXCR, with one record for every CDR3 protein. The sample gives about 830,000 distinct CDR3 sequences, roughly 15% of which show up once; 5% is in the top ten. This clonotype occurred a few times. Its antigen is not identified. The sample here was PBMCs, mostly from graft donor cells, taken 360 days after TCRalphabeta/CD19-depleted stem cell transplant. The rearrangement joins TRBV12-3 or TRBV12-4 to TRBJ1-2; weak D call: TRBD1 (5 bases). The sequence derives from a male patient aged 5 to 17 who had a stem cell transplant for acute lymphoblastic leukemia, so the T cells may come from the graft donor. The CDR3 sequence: CASSLVLGAGPNYGYTF. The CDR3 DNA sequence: TGTGCCAGCAGTTTGGTATTAGGGGCAGGGCCTAACTATGGCTACACCTTC.